The 18 T cell receptor beta chains given below trace back to one sample, sequenced in a study of technical replicates of blood from a handful of donors. This table comes from immunoSEQ multiplex PCR, and its TCRdb copy is limited to in-frame clones, with some not included. The table shows roughly 87,000 clones, with approximately 96% occurring only once. Sequenced sample: T cells isolated from PBMCs. These TCRs come from a human donor in good health.

In its sample, this clone was seen a few times. The V gene is TRBV19, the J gene TRBJ1-6; a weak D match, TRBD1 (6 bases). Trimming removed 3 bases from V and 2 bases from J, with 11 bases in between. The germline CDR1 and CDR2 sequences are LNHDA and SQIVND (reference sequence). The CDR3 length is 16 residues. CDR3 loop: CASSMTGITYNSPLHF. The CDR3 coding sequence is TGTGCCAGTAGTATGACAGGAATTACCTATAATTCACCCCTCCACTTT.

J is TRBJ2-5 and V is TRBV9, with D possibly being TRBD2 (6 bases). The germline V gene has CDR1 SGDLS and CDR2 YYNGEE. CDR3 length: 16 residues. V lost 0 bases to trimming and J lost 4 bases, with 16 bases between them. CDR3 in DNA: TGTGCCAGCAGCGTAGGGATGGGAGTGGGGGGAGAGACCCAGTACTTC. Translated, it gives CASSVGMGVGGETQYF.

This sequence joins TRBV14 and TRBJ1-2; tentatively, D is TRBD1 (5 bases). The length of the CDR3 is 14 residues. The germline V and J ends were trimmed by 4 bases and 4 bases, with 13 bases remaining between them. Germline-derived CDR1 and CDR2 are SGHDN and FVKESK. The CDR3 sequence: CASSPGLKSYGYTF. CDR3 in DNA: TGTGCCAGCAGCCCGGGACTGAAGAGCTATGGCTACACCTTC.

This clone occurred once. The rearrangement uses TRBV5-1 and TRBJ2-1; possible D gene TRBD1, 6 bases. Germline values: CDR1 SGHRS, CDR2 YFSETQ. The ends were cut back, 4 bases at V and 2 bases at J, with 13 bases in the middle. The CDR3 covers 15 residues. The CDR3 sequence: CASSEDSRTYNEQFF. As DNA, the CDR3 is TGCGCCAGCAGCGAGGACAGTAGGACCTACAATGAGCAGTTCTTC.

V gene TRBV10-1 combines with J gene TRBJ2-7; 7 bases are shared with TRBD1. The trim removed 1 base at V and 0 bases at J, leaving 6 bases unmatched. The germline V gene encodes CDR1 WNHNN and CDR2 SYGVQD (reference sequence). CDR3 length: 16 amino acids. CDR3 bases: TGCGCCAGCAGTGAGTTCAGGACAGGCTTCTCCTACGAGCAGTACTTC. Its translation: CASSEFRTGFSYEQYF.

The genes are TRBV5-4 and TRBJ2-7; TRBD2 aligns across 14 bases. V lost 4 bases, J lost 2 bases, and 11 bases stayed unmatched. The CDR3 consists of 18 residues. Germline-derived CDR1 and CDR2 are SGHNT and YYREEE (reference sequence). Here the CDR3 reads CASSARLAGGRRAYEQYF. CDR3 coding DNA: TGTGCCAGCAGCGCCAGACTAGCGGGAGGGCGGCGCGCCTACGAGCAGTACTTC. The variable domain in full, with the rest retrieved from reference TRBV5-4 and TRBJ2-7, is ETGVTQSPTHLIKTRGQQVTLRCSSQSGHNTVSWYQQALGQGPQFIFQYYREEENGRGNFPPRFSGLQFPNYSSELNVNALELDDSALYLCASSARLAGGRRAYEQYFGPGTRLTVT.

The chain uses TRBV18 and TRBJ2-7; possibly TRBD2 for D (6 bases). V was shortened by 0 bases and J by 2 bases, with 8 bases between the two germline ends. The V gene's germline CDR1 is KGHSH and CDR2 LQKENI. The CDR3 is 14 amino acids. The CDR3 protein is CASSPPGTPYEQYF. The CDR3 DNA reads as TGTGCCAGCTCACCACCCGGGACTCCCTACGAGCAGTACTTC.

V and J are TRBV6-5 and TRBJ2-5; the D is unclear. V was cut by 6 bases and J by 2 bases, with 4 bases left in between. The length of the CDR3 is 11 residues. The germline gives CDR1 MNHEY, CDR2 SVGAGI. Here the CDR3 DNA reads TGTGCCAGCAGGAGTCAAGAGACCCAGTACTTC. Amino acid sequence: CASRSQETQYF.

The rearrangement links TRBV11-3 to TRBJ2-7; D is unresolved. The germline V gene encodes CDR1 SGHNT and CDR2 YENEEA. CDR3 length: 13 amino acids. The V end was cut by 5 bases, the J end by 3 bases, with 11 bases between. The CDR3 DNA reads TGTGCCAGCAGCCCAGACACGGACTACGAGCAGTACTTC. This sequence encodes CASSPDTDYEQYF.

The V and J genes are TRBV28 and TRBJ2-7; D is possibly TRBD2 (6 bases). With 6 bases removed from V and 2 bases from J, the gap between germline ends came to 14 bases. Germline V CDR1 and CDR2: MDHEN, SYDVKM. The CDR3 is 14 amino acids. The CDR3 DNA sequence: TGTGCCAGCAGACGGGGAGGAGGCCCCTACGAGCAGTACTTC. Residues: CASRRGGGPYEQYF.

Comments on this clone: One end of the junction is discordant with germline, which a read error may explain. The chain links TRBV10-2 to TRBJ2-5, with D perhaps matching TRBD2 (6 bases). The CDR3 loop spans 11 amino acids. Germline values: CDR1 WSHSY, CDR2 SAAADI. The CDR3, as DNA: TGCGCCAGCAGATCAGAGACTAGTCGCCACTTC. Its translation is CASRSETSRHF.

The chain combines TRBV19 with TRBJ2-1; a possible D gene is TRBD1 (6 bases). Trimming pared 6 bases from V and 0 bases from J, leaving 12 bases between. The germline gives CDR1 LNHDA, CDR2 SQIVND (reference sequence). This CDR3 region has 15 residues. The CDR3 coding sequence is TGTGCCAGTAGGGCCACAGGGAGCTCCTACAATGAGCAGTTCTTC. Protein product: CASRATGSSYNEQFF.

V and J are TRBV2 and TRBJ1-4; no firm D call. The CDR3 consists of 16 residues. Per the germline V gene, CDR1 is SNHLY and CDR2 is FYNNEI. V was pared by 6 bases and J by 2 bases, with 16 bases between. The CDR3 protein is CASRARATYTNEKLFF. CDR3 DNA sequence: TGTGCCAGCAGAGCGAGGGCTACATACACTAATGAAAAACTGTTTTTT.

The rearrangement joins TRBV4-1 to TRBJ2-3; 16 bases map to TRBD2. CDR1 MGHRA and CDR2 YSYEKL come from the germline V gene. With 4 bases clipped from V and 2 bases from J, the junction kept 12 bases outside the gene matches. The CDR3 spans 20 residues. As DNA, the CDR3 is TGCGCCAGCAGCCGCACGACTGGGACTAGCGGGAGGGCCTACACAGATACGCAGTATTTT. Translating it yields CASSRTTGTSGRAYTDTQYF.

This clone was seen once. The V and J genes are TRBV6-5 and TRBJ1-1; TRBD1 matches 7 bases. The germline V gene has CDR1 MNHEY and CDR2 SVGAGI. J gave up 2 bases and V 5 bases, and 2 bases lay outside the gene matches. This CDR3 comprises 13 residues. Here the CDR3 reads CASSRQGNTEAFF. The CDR3 nucleotides are TGTGCCAGCAGTCGACAGGGCAACACTGAAGCTTTCTTT.

The chain combines TRBV5-1 with TRBJ2-7, with 10 bases matching TRBD1. Per germline, CDR1 SGHRS and CDR2 YFSETQ. V lost 2 bases and J lost 5; bases outside the gene matches: 7. This CDR3 has 15 residues. CDR3 residues: CASSFGQGGRDEQYF. The DNA for the CDR3 is TGCGCCAGCAGCTTTGGACAGGGGGGCAGGGACGAGCAGTACTTC.

The V and J genes are TRBV7-9 and TRBJ1-4; 10 bases fit TRBD1. V shed 4 bases and J 8 bases; nucleotides not matched to a gene: 4. Germline V gene sequence: CDR1 SEHNR, CDR2 FQNEAQ (reference sequence). This CDR3 is built from 14 residues. CDR3 region: CASSWDRGEEKLFF. CDR3 DNA: TGTGCCAGCAGCTGGGACAGGGGTGAGGAAAAACTGTTTTTT. The whole variable domain, filled in from reference TRBV7-9 and TRBJ1-4, reads DTGVSQNPRHKITKRGQNVTFRCDPISEHNRLYWYRQTLGQGPEFLTYFQNEAQLEKSRLLSDRFSAERPKGSFSTLEIQRTEQGDSAMYLCASSWDRGEEKLFFGSGTQLSVL.

J is TRBJ1-2 and V is TRBV2; D not resolved. This CDR3 is built from 16 residues. Trimming shortened V by 2 bases and J by 0 bases, and 13 bases separated the two germline ends. The germline CDR1 and CDR2 sequences are SNHLY and FYNNEI. The CDR3 DNA reads as TGTGCCAGCAGTGAAAGGGCTTGGGGAGCTAACTATGGCTACACCTTC. Translation gives CASSERAWGANYGYTF.